Described below is a single T cell receptor beta chain sequence and its context. The data stem from a study of T cells after yellow fever vaccination. The V end was cut by 0 bases, the J end by 10 bases, with 23 bases between. This CDR3 has 17 residues. Germline V gives CDR1 LGHNA, CDR2 YSLEER. From the 5' RACE reads, TCRdb called clonotypes with MiXCR, one entry per CDR3 protein. The top ten clones hold about 18% of a sample with a few hundred thousand distinct CDR3 sequences, about 15% of them seen once. Sequenced here: PBMCs, sampled roughly 5 days after the first yellow fever vaccination. V is TRBV4-3 and J is TRBJ2-3; no clear D gene. The receptor's source is a man between 18 and 35 years old who received the YFV17D yellow fever vaccine. The CDR3 bases are TGCGCCAGCAGCCAAGATTATTTGAAGGCTCCCAATCAATCGCAGTATTTT. Encoded protein: CASSQDYLKAPNQSQYF.